These T cell receptor beta chains were read from a single sample in a study of PD-L1 blockade in urothelial cancer. Clones were read by immunoSEQ multiplex PCR, and TCRdb kept only the in-frame ones, dropping some. The data hold 100,000 to 150,000 clones, with about 84% observed a single time. This sample comprised PBMCs, obtained around atezolizumab (anti-PD-L1) treatment. All receptors come from a man aged 45-65 years with urothelial cancer. The CDR3 runs from the conserved cysteine through the conserved F or W. D genes are given only for firm matches. Not every row has a clone size; where given, it reads once, few, many or a size class.

clone size: -; V gene: TRBV5-4; D gene: -; J gene: TRBJ2-1; CDR3 DNA: TGTGCCAGCAGCCCGACTAGGCTCTTCAATGAGCAGTTCTTC; CDR3 protein: CASSPTRLFNEQFF
clone size: -; V gene: TRBV2; D gene: -; J gene: TRBJ1-6; CDR3 DNA: TGTGCCAGCACTACAGACACAAATTCACCCCTCCACTTT; CDR3 protein: CASTTDTNSPLHF
clone size: -; V gene: TRBV29-1; D gene: TRBD1; J gene: TRBJ2-1; CDR3 DNA: TGCAGCGTCCGGACAGGGTTGGGGAATGAGCAGTTCTTC; CDR3 protein: CSVRTGLGNEQFF
clone size: -; V gene: TRBV5-1; D gene: TRBD1; J gene: TRBJ2-3; CDR3 DNA: TGCGCCAGCCGTCCGGGACAGGGCACAGATACGCAGTATTTT; CDR3 protein: CASRPGQGTDTQYF
clone size: once; V gene: TRBV27; D gene: TRBD1; J gene: TRBJ2-1; CDR3 DNA: TGTGCCAGCAGTTTATCCGGGACAGGGGCCAATGAGCAGTTCTTC; CDR3 protein: CASSLSGTGANEQFF
clone size: -; V gene: TRBV19; D gene: TRBD2; J gene: TRBJ2-2; CDR3 DNA: TGTGCCAGCCACGCACCTAGCGGGAGGGACTCAAACACCGGGGAGCTGTTTTTT; CDR3 protein: CASHAPSGRDSNTGELFF
clone size: -; V gene: TRBV7-3; D gene: -; J gene: TRBJ2-5; CDR3 DNA: TGTGCCAGCAGCTCGAGCGGATCTGAGAGGACCCAGTACTTC; CDR3 protein: CASSSSGSERTQYF
clone size: -; V gene: TRBV6-5; D gene: -; J gene: TRBJ2-1; CDR3 DNA: TGTGCCAGCAGGGCCGGGACTCTCTACAATGAGCAGTTCTTC; CDR3 protein: CASRAGTLYNEQFF
clone size: -; V gene: TRBV30; D gene: -; J gene: TRBJ1-3; CDR3 DNA: TGTGCGGCGACTTATTCCTCAGGAAACACCATATATTTT; CDR3 protein: CAATYSSGNTIYF
clone size: -; V gene: TRBV9; D gene: TRBD2; J gene: TRBJ2-1; CDR3 DNA: TGTGCCAGCAGCGTAAGGACTAGCGGGAGGGGGAGGGTAGATGAGCAGTTCTTC; CDR3 protein: CASSVRTSGRGRVDEQFF
clone size: -; V gene: TRBV6-1; D gene: TRBD2; J gene: TRBJ2-5; CDR3 DNA: TGTGCCAGCAGTGAAATTAAAACTAGCGGGAAGTGGCGAGAGACCCAGTACTTC; CDR3 protein: CASSEIKTSGKWRETQYF
clone size: -; V gene: TRBV19; D gene: -; J gene: TRBJ2-5; CDR3 DNA: TGTGCCAGTAGTATCGAGTTCTCAGGGCTGACGGAGACCCAGTACTTC; CDR3 protein: CASSIEFSGLTETQYF
clone size: -; V gene: TRBV6-1; D gene: -; J gene: TRBJ1-3; CDR3 DNA: TGTGCCAGCAGTGAAGTTGTGACAGTCTCTGGAAACACCATATATTTT; CDR3 protein: CASSEVVTVSGNTIYF
clone size: -; V gene: TRBV18; D gene: -; J gene: TRBJ1-1; CDR3 DNA: TGTGCCAGCTCCCAGGCAGGATCCACTGAAGCTTTCTTT; CDR3 protein: CASSQAGSTEAFF
clone size: -; V gene: TRBV7-8; D gene: TRBD1; J gene: TRBJ1-1; CDR3 DNA: TGTGCCAGCAGCACCCGACAGGGTCCCACCAATGAAGCTTTCTTT; CDR3 protein: CASSTRQGPTNEAFF